The present TCR beta chain was sequenced within a study of glioma-infiltrating T cells. The germline V gene encodes CDR1 SGHDN and CDR2 FVKESK. Between the trimmed V and J ends, which lost 2 bases and 4 bases, there was a span of 9 bases. The CDR3 is 14 residues long. Using RNA template, CDR3s of TCR alpha and beta were amplified with iRepertoire arm-PCR. Tissue mRNA or PBMC total RNA, roughly 90-450 ng, went into one-step reverse transcription and amplification. TCRdb ran MiXCR on the multiplex PCR reads and lists one entry per CDR3 protein. The sample records some 150,000 distinct CDR3 sequences, around 40% being singletons. This clonotype was picked up a small number of times. As yet, its antigen is unknown. Whole-study results and caveats: Very few CDR3 sequences were shared between tissue and blood. Tissue-blood divergence was below expectation in non-neoplastic patients, above in gliomas.

J is TRBJ2-1 and V is TRBV14; no firm D call. The sequence came from a human donor with low-grade glioma or glioblastoma, undergoing nonglioma brain surgery, or in good health (not recorded which). Sequencing was performed on glioma tissue, nonneoplastic brain tissue, or PBMCs (not recorded which). The CDR3 bases are TGTGCCAGCAGCCAAAGCAGCGCGTACAATGAGCAGTTCTTC. As protein: CASSQSSAYNEQFF.